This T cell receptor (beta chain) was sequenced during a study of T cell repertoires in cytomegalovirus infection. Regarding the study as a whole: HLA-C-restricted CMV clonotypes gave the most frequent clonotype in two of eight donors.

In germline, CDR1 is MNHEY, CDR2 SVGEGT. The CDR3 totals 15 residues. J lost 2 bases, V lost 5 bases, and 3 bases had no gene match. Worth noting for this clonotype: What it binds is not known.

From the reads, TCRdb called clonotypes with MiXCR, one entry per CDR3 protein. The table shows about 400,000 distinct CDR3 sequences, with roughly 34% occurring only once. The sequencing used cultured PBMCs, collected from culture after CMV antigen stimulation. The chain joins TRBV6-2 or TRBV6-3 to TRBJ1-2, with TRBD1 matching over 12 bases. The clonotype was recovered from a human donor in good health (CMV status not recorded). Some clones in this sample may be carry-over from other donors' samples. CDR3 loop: CASSDGTGGNYGYTF. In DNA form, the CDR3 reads TGTGCCAGCAGTGACGGGACAGGGGGCAACTATGGCTACACCTTC.